The next 29 T cell receptor beta chains were all read from a single sample in a study of shared clonotypes between healthy human individuals. Only in-frame clones appear in the TCRdb table, and some are missing; sequencing was by immunoSEQ multiplex PCR. The sample yields some 2,500,000 clones, around 93% seen once. Material for sequencing was naive CD4+ T cells from PBMCs. Subset described: CD45RA+ positively selected. These receptors originate from a man younger than 30 in good health. Some clones in this sample may be carry-over from other donors' samples.

The V call is TRBV5-4, the J call TRBJ1-2; 7 bases line up with TRBD1. This CDR3 region has 14 residues. Germline CDR1 SGHNT, CDR2 YYREEE (reference sequence). The J segment lost 7 bases and the V segment lost 3 bases, leaving 9 bases of the junction unmatched. The CDR3 DNA is TGTGCCAGCAGCTCCACGACAGGGCAATTTGGCTACACCTTC. This encodes CASSSTTGQFGYTF.

The chain has TRBV28 and TRBJ2-1, with D perhaps TRBD2 (5 bases). The germline V gene has CDR1 MDHEN and CDR2 SYDVKM. The CDR3 loop spans 12 amino acids. With 7 bases removed from V and 10 bases from J, the gap between germline ends came to 14 bases. Here the CDR3 DNA reads TGTGCCAGCAATCAGGAGGCAGTCGAGCAGTTCTTC. This sequence encodes CASNQEAVEQFF.

This chain joins TRBV9 and TRBJ2-1; unclear D gene. The V gene's germline CDR1 is SGDLS and CDR2 YYNGEE. Trimming stripped 4 bases from V and 5 bases from J, with 13 bases between. The CDR3 sequence is 14 residues long. The CDR3, as DNA: TGTGCCAGCAGCCCCCGCCCCGTGGACAATGAGCAGTTCTTC. This gives the protein CASSPRPVDNEQFF.

A word on this clone: Other DNA sequences in the sample encode the same CDR3. The V and J genes are TRBV5-1 and TRBJ1-1, with 8 bases that match TRBD1. The CDR3 has 15 residues. After removal of 0 bases from V and 0 bases from J, the junction contained 1 base not matched to a gene. Germline CDR1 reads SGHRS; CDR2 reads YFSETQ. This chain's CDR3 is CASSLGTGMNTEAFF. The DNA of the CDR3 is TGCGCCAGCAGCTTGGGGACAGGGATGAACACTGAAGCTTTCTTT. Drawing the rest from reference TRBV5-1 and TRBJ1-1, the complete variable domain is KAGVTQTPRYLIKTRGQQVTLSCSPISGHRSVSWYQQTPGQGLQFLFEYFSETQRNKGNFPGRFSGRQFSNSRSEMNVSTLELGDSALYLCASSLGTGMNTEAFFGQGTRLTVV.

The rearrangement links TRBV10-3 to TRBJ2-1; 11 nucleotides match TRBD2. This CDR3 comprises 15 residues. V lost 6 bases and J lost 7; bases outside the gene matches: 8. Germline-derived CDR1 and CDR2 are ENHRY and SYGVKD. CDR3 sequence reads: CAISDTSGSNNEQFF. In DNA, the CDR3 is TGTGCCATCAGCGATACTAGCGGGAGTAATAATGAGCAGTTCTTC.

V gene TRBV28 combines with J gene TRBJ2-5; no clear D gene. The CDR3 has 13 residues. Germline V CDR1 and CDR2: MDHEN, SYDVKM. V lost 2 bases to trimming and J lost 7 bases, with 11 bases between them. This CDR3 is CASSLETLGTQYF. The CDR3 nucleotides are TGTGCCAGCAGTTTAGAGACTCTCGGGACCCAGTACTTC.

Regarding this clone: The same CDR3 arises from other DNA sequences in this sample as well. This chain joins TRBV7-3 and TRBJ2-7, with D tentatively TRBD2 (5 bases). This CDR3 is 13 amino acids long. V was shortened by 5 bases and J by 0 bases, with 8 bases between the two germline ends. Germline CDR1 is SGHTA and CDR2 is FQGTGA. The CDR3 loop reads CASSPGGSYEQYF. CDR3 DNA sequence: TGTGCCAGCAGCCCCGGAGGCTCCTACGAGCAGTACTTC. Supplemented by reference TRBV7-3 and TRBJ2-7, the full variable domain reads GAGVSQTPSNKVTEKGKYVELRCDPISGHTALYWYRQSLGQGPEFLIYFQGTGAADDSGLPNDRFFAVRPEGSVSTLKIQRTERGDSAVYLCASSPGGSYEQYFGPGTRLTVT.

This chain joins TRBV9 and TRBJ2-7, with a possible D match to TRBD2 (6 bases). The CDR3 consists of 14 residues. CDR1 and CDR2 (germline): SGDLS, YYNGEE. V lost 3 bases and J lost 2, with 12 bases in between. DNA of the CDR3: TGTGCCAGCAGCGCGGGAGAAGGTGCCTACGAGCAGTACTTC. Translating gives CASSAGEGAYEQYF.

The chain couples TRBV5-1 to TRBJ1-2; no clear D gene. The CDR3 contains 14 residues. V was cut by 5 bases and J by 5 bases, with 16 bases left in between. Germline CDR1 reads SGHRS; CDR2 reads YFSETQ. As DNA, the CDR3 is TGCGCCAGCAGTCCGGGGAGGGTATCATATGGCTACACCTTC. Translation: CASSPGRVSYGYTF.

The chain employs TRBV9 and TRBJ2-7, with D uncertain. CDR1 is SGDLS, CDR2 YYNGEE, per germline. Trimming removed 3 bases at V and 0 bases at J, with 10 bases between. CDR3 length equals 14 residues. In nucleotides, the CDR3 is TGTGCCAGCAGCGATAGCCCGAACTCCTACGAGCAGTACTTC. Translation: CASSDSPNSYEQYF.

This clone occurred a few times. The chain combines TRBV2 with TRBJ1-5; D is perhaps TRBD1 (6 bases). The CDR3 has 15 residues. Trimming took off 2 bases at V and 6 bases at J, with 14 bases between the two ends. Germline loops: CDR1 SNHLY, CDR2 FYNNEI. The CDR3 DNA is TGTGCCAGCAGTGAACGGGGGCCGGGTAGTCAGCCCCAGCATTTT. Protein product: CASSERGPGSQPQHF.

The chain carries TRBV5-6 and TRBJ1-5, with a weak D call TRBD1 (6 bases). Germline V gene lookup returns CDR1 SGHDT and CDR2 YYEEEE. Between the trimmed V and J ends, which lost 4 bases and 6 bases, there was a span of 14 bases. The CDR3 extends over 14 amino acids. The CDR3 nucleotides read TGTGCCAGCAGCCTAAGGGGGGGGTTTCAGCCCCAGCATTTT. This encodes CASSLRGGFQPQHF.

The rearrangement uses TRBV28 and TRBJ2-2; unclear D gene. This CDR3 spans 11 amino acids. V was shortened by 2 bases and J by 7 bases, with 2 bases between the two germline ends. From germline, CDR1 is MDHEN and CDR2 SYDVKM. CDR3 residues: CASSLRGELFF. The CDR3 DNA reads TGTGCCAGCAGTTTACGCGGGGAGCTGTTTTTT.

This sequence joins TRBV7-2 and TRBJ2-7; 8 positions agree with TRBD1. The germline gives CDR1 SGHTA, CDR2 FQGNSA. The trim removed 5 bases at V and 1 base at J, leaving 10 bases unmatched. The CDR3 has 16 amino acids. CDR3 region: CASSIPPGGPSYEQYF. The CDR3 nucleotides read TGTGCCAGCAGCATACCCCCAGGGGGCCCTTCCTACGAGCAGTACTTC.

This chain uses TRBV4-1 with TRBJ2-5; D is possibly TRBD2 (5 bases). Trimming took 2 bases from V and 5 from J, leaving 18 bases between them. In germline, CDR1 is MGHRA, CDR2 YSYEKL. The CDR3 is 16 amino acids. The CDR3 DNA reads TGCGCCAGCAGCCAACCAGCGAGAGGGAATGGGGAGACCCAGTACTTC. It is translated as CASSQPARGNGETQYF.

The gene calls are TRBV10-3 and TRBJ1-1, with D unresolved. The V and J ends lost 10 bases and 6 bases respectively, with 18 bases between them. This CDR3 has 13 amino acids. Germline CDR1 ENHRY, CDR2 SYGVKD. The CDR3, as DNA: TGTGCCACGATCCCCGTGTGGGAGGCTGAAGCTTTCTTT. It specifies CATIPVWEAEAFF.

The chain links TRBV18 to TRBJ2-7, with 12 nucleotides matching TRBD1. The J segment lost 5 bases and the V segment lost 6 bases, leaving 5 bases of the junction unmatched. This CDR3 has 14 amino acids. The V gene's germline CDR1 is KGHSH and CDR2 LQKENI. CDR3 amino acids: CASSAGTGGHEQYF. In nucleotides, the CDR3 is TGTGCCAGCTCGGCCGGGACAGGGGGCCACGAGCAGTACTTC.

This clone was seen only a few times. The rearrangement uses TRBV28 and TRBJ1-1, with TRBD1 matching 9 bases. V lost 7 bases to trimming and J lost 0 bases; unmatched junction nucleotides: 6. CDR1 is MDHEN and CDR2 is SYDVKM in the germline V gene. This CDR3 is 15 amino acids long. CDR3: CASTGTGRMNTEAFF. CDR3 nucleotide sequence: TGTGCCAGCACCGGGACAGGGCGCATGAACACTGAAGCTTTCTTT. Filled out from reference TRBV28 and TRBJ1-1, the complete variable domain reads DVKVTQSSRYLVKRTGEKVFLECVQDMDHENMFWYRQDPGLGLRLIYFSYDVKMKEKGDIPEGYSVSREKKERFSLILESASTNQTSMYLCASTGTGRMNTEAFFGQGTRLTVV.

This clone was counted a single time. The chain combines TRBV28 with TRBJ1-5, with 8 bases matching TRBD1. The CDR3 runs to 18 residues. J lost 5 bases, V lost 5 bases, and 17 bases had no gene match. Germline V gene lookup returns CDR1 MDHEN and CDR2 SYDVKM. The chain's CDR3 is CASSTMGQANAFHQPQHF. DNA of the CDR3: TGTGCCAGCAGTACAATGGGACAGGCCAATGCATTCCATCAGCCCCAGCATTTT.

This clone was observed a single time. This same CDR3 is encoded by further DNA sequences in the sample. This chain connects TRBV7-2 to TRBJ2-7, with 13 bases that match TRBD2. Losses at the gene ends were 5 bases for V and 1 base for J; bases not matched to a gene: 5. In germline, CDR1 is SGHTA, CDR2 FQGNSA. The CDR3 is 16 residues long. CDR3 nucleotides: TGTGCCAGCAGCCTGAGACTAGCGGGAGGTTCCTACGAGCAGTACTTC. It translates to CASSLRLAGGSYEQYF.

This chain joins TRBV5-6 and TRBJ1-2; possibly TRBD1 for D (5 bases). Trimming stripped 4 bases from V and 4 bases from J, with 14 bases between. The CDR3 spans 14 residues. Germline lookup yields CDR1 SGHDT and CDR2 YYEEEE. This CDR3 is CASSPAGGSYGYTF. As DNA, the CDR3 is TGTGCCAGCAGCCCGGCTGGGGGAAGCTATGGCTACACCTTC. Drawing the rest from reference TRBV5-6 and TRBJ1-2, the complete variable domain is DAGVTQSPTHLIKTRGQQVTLRCSPKSGHDTVSWYQQALGQGPQFIFQYYEEEERQRGNFPDRFSGHQFPNYSSELNVNALLLGDSALYLCASSPAGGSYGYTFGSGTRLTVV.

Notes on this clone: Other nucleotide sequences in the sample specify the same CDR3. The CDR3 is CASSLGDPADTQYF. The CDR3 DNA reads TGCGCCAGCAGCTTGGGGGATCCGGCAGATACGCAGTATTTT. The chain combines TRBV5-1 with TRBJ2-3; D not certain. Per the germline V gene, CDR1 is SGHRS and CDR2 is YFSETQ. With 0 bases removed from V and 4 bases from J, the gap between germline ends came to 9 bases. CDR3 length: 14 amino acids.

The chain recombines TRBV7-3 with TRBJ2-1, with D tentatively TRBD1 or TRBD2 (5 bases each). Trimming left V 5 bases short and J 6 bases short, with 11 bases between. Looked up from germline, CDR1 is SGHTA and CDR2 is FQGTGA. The CDR3 spans 13 residues. CDR3 region: CASSMGPSNEQFF. The CDR3 DNA sequence: TGTGCCAGCAGCATGGGACCCTCCAATGAGCAGTTCTTC. Complete variable domain (other parts from reference TRBV7-3 and TRBJ2-1): GAGVSQTPSNKVTEKGKYVELRCDPISGHTALYWYRQSLGQGPEFLIYFQGTGAADDSGLPNDRFFAVRPEGSVSTLKIQRTERGDSAVYLCASSMGPSNEQFFGPGTRLTVL.

The chain links TRBV6-1 to TRBJ2-1; 7 bases map to TRBD1. V lost 3 bases and J lost 3; bases outside the gene matches: 5. Germline V lookup: CDR1 MNHNS, CDR2 SASEGT. CDR3 length equals 15 residues. The CDR3 DNA reads TGTGCCAGCAGTGACCGACAGGGATACTACAATGAGCAGTTCTTC. Translated: CASSDRQGYYNEQFF.

CDR3 bases: TGTGCCAGTAGTATAAGCGGGGTTTACAATGAGCAGTTCTTC. This translates into CASSISGVYNEQFF. This chain links TRBV19 with TRBJ2-1; 7 bases line up with TRBD2. Germline loops: CDR1 LNHDA, CDR2 SQIVND (reference sequence). The CDR3 extends over 14 amino acids. J lost 4 bases, V lost 2 bases, and 2 bases had no gene match.

With respect to this clone: This specimen includes other DNA sequences encoding the same CDR3. CDR3 sequence reads: CASSLQGSEAFF. The CDR3 region has the DNA TGTGCCAGCAGTTTACAGGGCTCTGAAGCTTTCTTT. V is TRBV28 and J is TRBJ1-1; possibly TRBD1 for D (5 bases). Germline loops: CDR1 MDHEN, CDR2 SYDVKM. This CDR3 comprises 12 residues. With 2 bases removed from V and 6 bases from J, the gap between germline ends came to 7 bases. The whole variable domain, remainder taken from reference TRBV28 and TRBJ1-1, is DVKVTQSSRYLVKRTGEKVFLECVQDMDHENMFWYRQDPGLGLRLIYFSYDVKMKEKGDIPEGYSVSREKKERFSLILESASTNQTSMYLCASSLQGSEAFFGQGTRLTVV.

The CDR3 loop reads CASSVGGQGRLEQFF. The CDR3 bases are TGTGCCAGCAGCGTAGGGGGGCAAGGCCGCCTTGAGCAGTTCTTC. V is TRBV9 and J is TRBJ2-1; the D gene is possibly TRBD1 (6 bases). CDR1 SGDLS and CDR2 YYNGEE come from the germline V gene. V lost 0 bases to trimming and J lost 9 bases, with 16 bases between them. This CDR3 contains 15 residues.

This chain joins TRBV5-1 and TRBJ2-1, with TRBD2 matching over 14 bases. CDR3 size: 15 residues. V was clipped by 7 bases and J by 9 bases; unmatched bases: 9. Germline lookup yields CDR1 SGHRS and CDR2 YFSETQ. The DNA for the CDR3 is TGCGCCAGCGTCGGACTAGCGGGAGGTGAAGCTGAGCAGTTCTTC. This codes for CASVGLAGGEAEQFF.

This chain links TRBV6-9 with TRBJ1-4; 7 bases align to TRBD1. The V segment lost 2 bases and the J segment 4 bases; nucleotides outside the gene matches: 10. The CDR3 consists of 17 residues. In germline, CDR1 is MNHGY, CDR2 SVAAGI. The CDR3 protein is CASSYRRQGVINEKLFF. The CDR3 DNA follows: TGTGCCAGCAGTTATCGTCGCCAGGGGGTGATTAATGAAAAACTGTTTTTT.